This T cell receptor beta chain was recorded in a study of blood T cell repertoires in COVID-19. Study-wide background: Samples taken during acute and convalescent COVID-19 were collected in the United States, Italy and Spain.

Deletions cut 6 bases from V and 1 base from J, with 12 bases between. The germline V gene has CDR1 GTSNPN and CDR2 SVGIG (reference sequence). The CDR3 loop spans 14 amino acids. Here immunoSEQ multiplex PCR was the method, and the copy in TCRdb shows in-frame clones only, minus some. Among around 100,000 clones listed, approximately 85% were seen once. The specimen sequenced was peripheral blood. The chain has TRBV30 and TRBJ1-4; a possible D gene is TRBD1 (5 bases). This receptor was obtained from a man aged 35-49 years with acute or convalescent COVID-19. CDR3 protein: CACSRQGTNEKLFF. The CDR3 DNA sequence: TGTGCCTGCTCCAGGCAGGGAACTAATGAAAAACTGTTTTTT.